This entry describes one T cell receptor beta chain. These data originate in a study of blood T cell repertoires in COVID-19. Study in general: Sources were T cells, B-cell-depleted T cells, or PBMCs; the material itself was cDNA or gDNA.

V lost 0 bases and J lost 6; bases outside the gene matches: 2. Germline V gene sequence: CDR1 LGHNA, CDR2 YSLEER. This CDR3 has 14 amino acids. Per the original methods: It was from reference gene primer amplification that nucleated cell counts were estimated. Here immunoSEQ multiplex PCR was the method, and the copy in TCRdb shows in-frame clones only, minus some. Clonal size and the V and J genes are those of that table, whereas D and trimming came from the DNA. The sample lists tens of thousands of clones; 80% to 90% were seen once. The Seattle patients, enrolled during active infection, were followed longitudinally.

The sequence was collected from a woman over 75 with COVID-19, enrolled during active disease. Sequences were obtained from peripheral blood. The chain is built from TRBV4-3 and TRBJ1-2, with 9 nucleotides matching TRBD1. The CDR3 nucleotides read TGCGCCAGCAGCCAAGATCGGGACAGGGATGGCTACACCTTC. Protein: CASSQDRDRDGYTF.